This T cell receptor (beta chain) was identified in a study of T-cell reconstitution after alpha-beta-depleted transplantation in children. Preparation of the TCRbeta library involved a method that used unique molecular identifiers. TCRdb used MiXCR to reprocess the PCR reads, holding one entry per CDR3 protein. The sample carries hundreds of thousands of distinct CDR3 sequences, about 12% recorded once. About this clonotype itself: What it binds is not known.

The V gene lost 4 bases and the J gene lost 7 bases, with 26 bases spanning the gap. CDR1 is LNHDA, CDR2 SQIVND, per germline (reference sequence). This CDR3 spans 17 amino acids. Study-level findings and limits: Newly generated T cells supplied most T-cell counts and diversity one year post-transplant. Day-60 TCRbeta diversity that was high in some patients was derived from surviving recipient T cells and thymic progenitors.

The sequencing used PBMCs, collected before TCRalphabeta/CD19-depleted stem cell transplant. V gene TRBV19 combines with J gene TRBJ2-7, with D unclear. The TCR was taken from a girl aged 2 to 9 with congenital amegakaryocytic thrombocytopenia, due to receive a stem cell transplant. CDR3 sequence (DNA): TGTGCCAGTAGTACCTTAGGATCCAGCGACGTCTTTCCTGAGCAGTACTTC. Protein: CASSTLGSSDVFPEQYF.